This T cell receptor (beta chain) stems from a study of regulatory T cells in long-lasting Graves disease (dated by TCRdb to the early 2020s). Broadly, across the study: Persistent Graves' disease was defined as persistently positive TSH receptor autoantibodies together with antithyroid drug treatment for over 5 years. The study was conducted in China and was registered as a clinical trial. Persistent Graves' disease patients were compared with newly diagnosed Graves' disease patients by peripheral blood TCR sequencing and RNA sequencing. In the clinical cohort, patients with persistent Graves' disease had used antithyroid drugs for an average of about 9.3 years. TCR sequencing covered 13 persistent and around 20 newly diagnosed Graves' disease patients, around 33 samples in total. Broad study findings and their caveats: The authors acknowledged the small sample size as a limitation that may reduce accuracy. Compared with newly diagnosed patients, persistent Graves' disease patients had lower TCR Shannon entropy and fewer highly expanded clones, which suggests clonal expansion. Patients with persistent disease shared more public clonotypes (about 2,900) than newly diagnosed patients did (about 1,000). Peripheral blood alone was examined, since thyroid tissue, which constituted the primary lesion, could not be accessed. Sequencing and analysis were limited to the TCR beta chain.

The library was generated by multiplex PCR. The sample was run on an Illumina HiSeq 4000. TCR beta libraries were built with iRepertoire HTBI primers and Arm-PCR amplification of CDR3 regions. Before sequencing, the PCR products underwent gel purification. Per the original workflow: Gene usage analysis of CDR3 amino acid clonotypes relied on the roughly 58 TRBV and around 13 TRBJ segments identified across samples. COPE and FqMerger were used to merge the filtered high-quality paired reads into contigs. BLAST was used to align contigs to IMGT TRBV, TRBD and TRBJ reference genes, and CDR3 was defined according to IMGT. Any clonotype with a frequency above 0.1% was counted as a highly expanded clone. Repertoire diversity was measured by Shannon entropy, and V-J evenness by the Gini coefficient. Clonotypes shared by more than one individual were considered public. TCRdb reanalyzed the raw reads on its own, using fastp at Q25 for trimming and MiXCR for clone calling, and kept in-frame beta chains. Each entry is one CDR3 protein sequence, shown with its most common DNA and genes. For this entry, the V and J calls and clone size follow TCRdb and not the study's own pipeline. Recorded for this sample are around 430,000 distinct CDR3 sequences; roughly 23% of them occurred a single time. The ten largest clones capture under 15% of the sample.

This clonotype was detected many times. Its antigen remains unidentified. No much larger clone exists at a distance of one base, and base qualities are not known. Interpreted using the paper, the time point label stands for: persistent/refractory GD, antithyroid drugs over 5 years with positive TRAb. For both TCR sequencing and RNA sequencing, RNA was extracted from PBMCs using TRIzol. The diagnosis of Graves' disease was made according to American Thyroid Association guidelines. Patients for the study were recruited at an endocrinology department in Xi'an, China. Each patient gave approximately 10 milliliters of peripheral blood, collected in an EDTA anticoagulant tube. Ficoll Paque Plus density gradient separation was used to isolate PBMCs, and no further T cell sorting was performed. An Agilent 2100 Bioanalyzer and agarose gel were used to check RNA quality, and a NanoDrop 2000 was used to measure RNA concentration.

This receptor was taken from a female donor with Graves disease. The sequences come from peripheral blood mononuclear cells (PBMCs), collected when the disease was refractory, from a patient treated with antithyroid drugs.

The DNA sequence reads TGTGCCAGCAGTCTTACGACAGAGGGAGAGACCCAGTACTTC. The translation is CASSLTTEGETQYF. The receptor chain draws on TRBV12-3 or TRBV12-4 and TRBJ2-5; the D element could tentatively be TRBD1 or TRBD2, as 5 bases agree for each. V sheds 5 bases and J sheds 4 bases, leaving 14 bases between their ends. The CDR3 covers 14 residues, taking in both the cysteine and the phenylalanine. Only the CDR3 portion is preserved as DNA: 42 bases, with reading frame beginning at the first base.